A selection of T cell receptor beta chains follows, all from one sample in a study of T cell changes during pregnancy in multiple sclerosis. TCRdb's table, derived via immunoSEQ multiplex PCR, lists solely in-frame clones and lacks some. This sample carries around 60,000 clones, 80% to 95% of them seen once, and the ten largest clones take roughly 0.35%. Here the sequenced sample was CD4+ T cells from peripheral blood mononuclear cells, taken before pregnancy. These receptors were obtained from a female donor with multiple sclerosis, enrolled in a pregnancy study. Each CDR3 is given with its conserved first and last residue. The D gene is left open where the match is weak. The size of a clone is reported for some rows only, either as once, few or many, or as a class for expanded clones.

j_gene,d_gene,abundance,v_gene,CDR3nt,CDR3aa
TRBJ1-2,TRBD1,once,TRBV28,TGTGCCAGCAGTTTCGACAGGGGTTACTATGGCTACACCTTC,CASSFDRGYYGYTF
TRBJ2-5,TRBD2,.,TRBV7-2,TGTGCCAGCAAGGAGGGAGGGCCGAGGGAGACCCAGTACTTC,CASKEGGPRETQYF
TRBJ2-1,.,.,TRBV2,TGTGCCAGCCGTTTCCCGATTGGGGCCCATGAGCAGTTCTTC,CASRFPIGAHEQFF
TRBJ2-7,TRBD2,.,TRBV4-3,TGCGCCAGCAGCCAAGATATGGGACTAGCAAGGGCCGAGCAGTACTTC,CASSQDMGLARAEQYF
TRBJ2-3,.,.,TRBV15,TGTGCCACCAGGCCTCTTGGTGGGAGGCGGACAGATACGCAGTATTTT,CATRPLGGRRTDTQYF
TRBJ2-2,TRBD2,.,TRBV6-5,TGTGCCAGCGGGGAACTAGCGGGCACCGGGGAGCTGTTTTTT,CASGELAGTGELFF
TRBJ1-5,.,.,TRBV18,TGTGCCAGCTCACCACAGGGGTCACGGAATAGCAATCAGCCCCAGCATTTT,CASSPQGSRNSNQPQHF
TRBJ2-2,TRBD2,.,TRBV5-4,TGTGCCAGCAGCGTCTCGAAACGGGGGGGCACCGGGGAGCTGTTTTTT,CASSVSKRGGTGELFF
TRBJ1-4,TRBD1,.,TRBV6-5,TGTGCCAGCAGTTGGGTTCCAGGGGGCATTGAAAAACTGTTTTTT,CASSWVPGGIEKLFF
TRBJ1-2,.,.,TRBV5-1,TGCGCCAGCAGCCTACAGGGCTTAGCGGGGGGCTACACCTTC,CASSLQGLAGGYTF
TRBJ1-2,.,.,TRBV29-1,TGCAGCGGAGAGGGGGTCCCCGGCGGCTACACCTTC,CSGEGVPGGYTF
TRBJ2-7,.,.,TRBV28,TGTGCCAGCATCAGGAATGCCTACGAGCAGTACTTC,CASIRNAYEQYF